This T cell receptor beta chain was recorded in a study of regulatory T cells in long-lasting Graves disease. In building TCR beta libraries, iRepertoire HTBI primers were used together with Arm-PCR of CDR3 regions. Via MiXCR, TCRdb re-called the multiplex PCR reads, giving one row per CDR3 protein. The sample contains around 230,000 distinct CDR3 sequences, around 20% of which appear only once. Trimming took 5 bases from V and 3 from J, leaving 14 bases between them. There are 14 residues in the CDR3. CDR1 and CDR2 from the germline V gene are MNHNS and SASEGT. Findings and limits, study-wide: Accuracy could have been hurt by small sample size.

This sample's time point: newly diagnosed GD, antithyroid drugs for less than 3 months. RNA isolated from PBMCs was used to make the TCR library. This clonotype was seen repeatedly, ten times or more. Antigen unknown. The rearrangement uses TRBV6-1 and TRBJ2-7, with D maybe TRBD2 (6 bases). Sequencing used peripheral blood mononuclear cells (PBMCs), obtained at new diagnosis, from a patient treated with antithyroid drugs. The TCR sequence derives from a female donor with Graves disease. The CDR3 protein is CASSPRAGNYEQYF. The CDR3 bases are TGTGCCAGCAGTCCTCGGGCGGGAAACTACGAGCAGTACTTC.